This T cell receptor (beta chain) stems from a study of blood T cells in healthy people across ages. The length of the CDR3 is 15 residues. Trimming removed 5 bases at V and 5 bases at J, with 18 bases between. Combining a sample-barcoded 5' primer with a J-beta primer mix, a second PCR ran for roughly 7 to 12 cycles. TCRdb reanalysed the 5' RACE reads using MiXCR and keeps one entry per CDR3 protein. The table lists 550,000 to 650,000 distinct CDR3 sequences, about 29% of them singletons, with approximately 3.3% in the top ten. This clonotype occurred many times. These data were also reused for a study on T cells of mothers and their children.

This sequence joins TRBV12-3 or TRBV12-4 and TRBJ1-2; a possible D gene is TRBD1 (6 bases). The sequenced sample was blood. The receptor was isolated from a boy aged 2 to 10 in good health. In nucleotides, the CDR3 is TGTGCCAGCAGTCGCCGGGACATCTTACTGTATGGCTACACCTTC. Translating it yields CASSRRDILLYGYTF.